This T cell receptor (beta chain) appears in the sequencing data of a study of blood T cell repertoires in COVID-19 (dated by TCRdb to the early 2020s). Regarding the study in general: Samples from collaborators originated in the United States, Italy and Spain and spanned both the acute and convalescent phases of COVID-19. The prospective study material was composed of cDNA or gDNA derived from T cells, B-cell-depleted T cells, or PBMCs. Deeply sampled blood TCRbeta repertoires from subjects exposed to, actively infected with, or recovered from COVID-19 were included in the dataset. The repertoires were made available in a free public database intended to serve as a resource for research on the immune response to SARS-CoV-2. The samples were drawn from the first 160 participants of the ongoing ImmuneRACE study and from 950 to 1,500 subjects provided by 6 global collaborators. Nearly every sample came with metadata listing a de-identified subject ID, COVID-19 status, age in years and sex. Where available, HLA class I and class II types were obtained from metadata supplied by the sample provider rather than from assay-based typing. General findings and caveats noted by the study authors: The amount of clinical and demographic metadata varied by source and participant and was provided uncurated.

Participants in the prospective study were aged roughly 18 to 90 years, lived in about two dozen United States geographic areas, and enrolled through a virtual design. In the prospective study, cohorts were assigned on the basis of participant-reported clinical history obtained from a screening survey and a study questionnaire. For ImmuneRACE Cohort 3, a participant was defined as recovered based on two consecutive negative NP/OP PCR tests, clearance by a healthcare professional, or resolution of symptoms. In the prospective study, mobile phlebotomists collected whole blood, serum and a nasopharyngeal or oropharyngeal swab from each participant. Over a roughly 2-month period, participants in the prospective study had the option of providing additional blood draws and questionnaires. Prospective study blood samples were shipped either frozen or at room temperature before DNA extraction. The CDR3, cysteine through phenylalanine, is 12 amino acids long. CDR3 DNA only is kept here, 36 bases in frame from base 1. Trimming costs V 0 bases and J 14 bases, and their ends lie 11 bases apart. CDR1 and CDR2 are read off the germline V gene (reference sequence) as LNHNV and YYDKDF.

TCRbeta CDR3 regions were amplified from genomic DNA using the immunoSEQ Assay, a bias-controlled multiplex PCR. In the source study's methods: The number of nucleated cells in each sample was estimated by amplification of reference gene primers within the assay. To quantify the absolute abundance of each unique TCRbeta CDR3 rearrangement, sequence reads were collapsed and filtered. For each sample, productive Simpson clonality was calculated by taking the square root of Simpson's diversity index across productive rearrangements. Held by TCRdb, this immuneACCESS table contains in-frame sequences only and omits some clones. Under half of the omission traces to an unresolved V gene where checked; the cause of the rest is unknown. The DNA was the basis for D and trimming; V, J and clone size are from that table. The table for this sample lists about 480,000 clones; around 89% of them were counted only once. The ten largest clones take up 1.5% to 2% of the sample.

Points on this clone: Its cognate antigen has yet to be identified. No base-level quality is on record; no much larger clone is a single base apart.

The receptor was derived from a woman in her 40s who had recovered from COVID-19. Sequencing used PBMCs or T cells enriched from blood (not recorded which). The chain is made from TRBV15 and TRBJ2-4; D gene: possibly TRBD2, on 5 matching bases. The CDR3 in this case is CATSRDGSHEYF. The nucleotide sequence is given as TGTGCCACCAGCAGAGATGGGAGTCACGAGTACTTC. The reference TRBV15 and TRBJ2-4 proteins fill in what lies around the CDR3, so the full variable domain reads DAMVIQNPRYQVTQFGKPVTLSCSQTLNHNVMYWYQQKSSQAPKLLFHYYDKDFNNEADTPDNFQSRRPNTSFCFLDIRSPGLGDTAMYLCATSRDGSHEYFGAGTRLSVL.